This T cell receptor (beta chain) was sequenced in a study of response to subunit inactivated influenza vaccine. CDR3 length: 12 residues. Trimming took 0 bases from V and 5 from J, leaving 5 bases between them. Germline CDR1 and CDR2: DFQATT and SNEGSKA (reference sequence). One entry per CDR3 protein results from TCRdb running MiXCR on the RT-PCR reads. The top ten hold around 6.5% of the sample, which has around 760,000 distinct CDR3 sequences, roughly 14% seen once. This TCR came from a middle-aged man who received an inactivated influenza vaccine. The material sequenced was PBMCs from blood, taken 14 to 15 days before vaccination. This sequence joins TRBV20-1 and TRBJ2-1; the D is unclear. In nucleotides, the CDR3 is TGCAGTGCTAGAGAGACGAACAATGAGCAGTTCTTC. Amino acids: CSARETNNEQFF.